This T cell receptor (beta chain) derives from a study of early T cells in non-severe SARS-CoV-2 infection. Study as a whole: Sequencing targeted bulk RNA from unsorted whole blood, leaving chains unpaired.

TCRdb reanalysed the 5' RACE reads using MiXCR and keeps one entry per CDR3 protein. In the table there are roughly 25,000 distinct CDR3 sequences, 4.3% of which are singletons. The V end was cut by 8 bases, the J end by 5 bases, with 10 bases between. The CDR3 loop spans 11 amino acids. Germline values: CDR1 SEHNR, CDR2 FQNEAQ (reference sequence). This clonotype showed up many times. The V call is TRBV7-9, the J call TRBJ2-7, with D maybe TRBD2 (7 bases). The TCR sequence derives from an adult who was a healthcare worker with PCR-confirmed SARS-CoV-2 infection or an uninfected control (not recorded which). Sequencing was carried out using whole blood. The CDR3 loop reads CASWGGHEQYF. In nucleotides, the CDR3 is TGTGCCAGCTGGGGGGGCCACGAGCAGTACTTC.